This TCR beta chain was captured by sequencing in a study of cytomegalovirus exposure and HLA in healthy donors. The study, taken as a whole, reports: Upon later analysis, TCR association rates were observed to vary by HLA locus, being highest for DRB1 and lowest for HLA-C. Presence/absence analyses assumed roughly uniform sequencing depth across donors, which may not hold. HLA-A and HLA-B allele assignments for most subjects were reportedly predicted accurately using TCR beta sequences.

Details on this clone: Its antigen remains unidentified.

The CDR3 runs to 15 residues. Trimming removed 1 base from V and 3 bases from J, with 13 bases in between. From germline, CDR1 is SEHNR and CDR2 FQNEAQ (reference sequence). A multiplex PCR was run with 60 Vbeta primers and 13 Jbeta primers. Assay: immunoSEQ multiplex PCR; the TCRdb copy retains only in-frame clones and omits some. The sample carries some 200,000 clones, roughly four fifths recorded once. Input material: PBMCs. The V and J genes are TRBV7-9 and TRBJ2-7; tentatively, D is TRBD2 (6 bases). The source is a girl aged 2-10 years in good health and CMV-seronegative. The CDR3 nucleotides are TGTGCCAGCAGCTTAGTGGGACTTTCCCGCTACGAGCAGTACTTC. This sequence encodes CASSLVGLSRYEQYF.